Following are 18 T cell receptor beta chains from one sample sequenced in a study of shared clonotypes between healthy human individuals. Naive CD8 isolation took CD45RO-negative cells positively selected for CCR7 and excluded terminally differentiated effector memory CD45RA+ cells. Assay used: immunoSEQ multiplex PCR; TCRdb lists only in-frame clones, some missing. The sample yields roughly 2.1 million clones, roughly 91% seen once. Sequencing used naive CD8+ T cells from PBMCs. The receptors shown here come from a man aged 18 to 35 in good health. Some clones in this sample may be carry-over from other donors' samples.

This clone was seen a single time. This chain connects TRBV9 to TRBJ1-3, with TRBD1 identical over 7 bases. Germline values: CDR1 SGDLS, CDR2 YYNGEE. The V and J ends lost 0 bases and 0 bases, in that order; junction bases with no gene match: 6. The CDR3 is 17 residues long. CDR3 loop: CASSVARDRRSGNTIYF. DNA of the CDR3: TGTGCCAGCAGCGTAGCTAGGGACAGACGCTCTGGAAACACCATATATTTT.

V usage is TRBV7-8 and J usage is TRBJ2-3; D not certain. The V gene's germline CDR1 is SGHVS and CDR2 FQNEAQ. This CDR3 comprises 14 residues. The germline V and J ends were trimmed by 10 bases and 0 bases, with 14 bases remaining between them. The CDR3 nucleotides are TGTGCCACCAGTAGGGCGCCGAGCACAGATACGCAGTATTTT. Amino acid sequence: CATSRAPSTDTQYF.

As for this clone: In the same sample, other DNA sequences code for this CDR3. The CDR3 reads CASSFVSSYNEQFF. In nucleotides, the CDR3 is TGTGCCAGCAGTTTTGTTAGCTCCTACAATGAGCAGTTCTTC. The rearrangement uses TRBV28 and TRBJ2-1; D call uncertain. The V end lost 3 bases, the J end lost 0 bases, and 6 bases lay between the germline ends. The CDR3 is made up of 14 amino acids. Germline V gene lookup returns CDR1 MDHEN and CDR2 SYDVKM.

Of note for this clone: This CDR3 is also generated by other DNA sequences in the sample. CDR3: CASSLRPSYEQYF. DNA of the CDR3: TGTGCCAGTAGTCTGCGTCCCTCTTACGAGCAGTACTTC. The V gene is TRBV19, the J gene TRBJ2-7; D call uncertain. The CDR3 loop spans 13 amino acids. Trimming shortened V by 5 bases and J by 4 bases, and 12 bases separated the two germline ends. Germline-derived CDR1 and CDR2 are LNHDA and SQIVND (reference sequence).

On this clone itself: This specimen includes other DNA sequences encoding the same CDR3. The chain couples TRBV7-3 to TRBJ1-1; 9 bases agree with TRBD1. This CDR3 spans 14 amino acids. Per the germline V gene, CDR1 is SGHTA and CDR2 is FQGTGA. The J segment lost 4 bases and the V segment lost 5 bases, leaving 5 bases of the junction unmatched. The CDR3 DNA sequence: TGTGCCAGCAGCCCGACAGGGGGTCGCACTGAAGCTTTCTTT. Amino acids: CASSPTGGRTEAFF.

This clone was detected only once. V usage is TRBV19 and J usage is TRBJ2-1; D unresolved. Trimming took off 9 bases at V and 8 bases at J, with 14 bases between the two ends. The germline V gene encodes CDR1 LNHDA and CDR2 SQIVND (reference sequence). The CDR3 is 12 residues long. CDR3 bases: TGTGCCAGCCGGGCCCCCCGGGATGAGCAGTTCTTC. This encodes CASRAPRDEQFF.

To note about this clone: Distinct nucleotide sequences in the sample also encode this CDR3. This chain links TRBV7-9 with TRBJ2-1, with 7 bases identical to TRBD2. This CDR3 region has 15 residues. Germline lookup yields CDR1 SEHNR and CDR2 FQNEAQ (reference sequence). J lost 4 bases, V lost 2 bases, and 5 bases had no gene match. The CDR3 region is CASSLIAGEYNEQFF. DNA of the CDR3: TGTGCCAGCAGCTTAATTGCGGGAGAATACAATGAGCAGTTCTTC.

The gene calls are TRBV9 and TRBJ2-2; the match to TRBD2 covers 7 bases. Trimming took 0 bases from V and 4 from J; bases not matched to a gene: 12. This CDR3 is built from 18 residues. The germline gives CDR1 SGDLS, CDR2 YYNGEE. CDR3 protein: CASSVGSGIKPGTGELFF. The DNA for the CDR3 is TGTGCCAGCAGCGTAGGGAGCGGGATAAAACCCGGCACCGGGGAGCTGTTTTTT.

J is TRBJ1-1 and V is TRBV7-9; 10 bases fit TRBD1. In germline, CDR1 is SEHNR, CDR2 FQNEAQ (reference sequence). V gave up 5 bases and J gave up 2 bases; unmatched junction bases: 2. The CDR3 runs 14 residues. In DNA form, the CDR3 reads TGTGCCAGCAGCGACAGGGGGCATAACACTGAAGCTTTCTTT. Translating it yields CASSDRGHNTEAFF.

This sequence joins TRBV27 and TRBJ2-7; D assignment may be TRBD1 or TRBD2 (6 bases each). V was clipped by 5 bases and J by 2 bases, with 13 bases between them. The V gene's germline CDR1 is MNHEY and CDR2 SMNVEV (reference sequence). This CDR3 has 14 residues. CDR3 amino acids: CASSQRGDPYEQYF. As DNA, the CDR3 is TGTGCCAGCAGTCAAAGGGGGGACCCCTACGAGCAGTACTTC.

The V and J genes are TRBV11-2 and TRBJ2-1, with 11 bases that match TRBD2. J gave up 6 bases and V 5 bases, and 3 bases lay outside the gene matches. Germline lookup yields CDR1 SGHAT and CDR2 FQNNGV. This CDR3 contains 14 residues. DNA of the CDR3: TGTGCCAGCAGCGCGACTAGCGGGGTCAATGAGCAGTTCTTC. Amino acid sequence: CASSATSGVNEQFF.

The chain has TRBV29-1 and TRBJ1-1; D is possibly TRBD1 (6 bases). There are 12 residues in the CDR3. CDR1 and CDR2 (germline): SQVTM, ANQGSEA. Trimming took off 5 bases at V and 4 bases at J, with 11 bases between the two ends. The DNA for the CDR3 is TGCAGCGTTATGCCAGGGGCCACTGAAGCTTTCTTT. Protein: CSVMPGATEAFF.

The chain is built from TRBV30 and TRBJ2-2, with 9 bases lining up with TRBD1. Per germline, CDR1 GTSNPN and CDR2 SVGIG (reference sequence). This CDR3 has 14 amino acids. J lost 6 bases, V lost 4 bases, and 6 bases had no gene match. CDR3 sequence reads: CAWNTGGRAGELFF. For the CDR3, the DNA is TGTGCCTGGAACACAGGGGGCCGGGCCGGGGAGCTGTTTTTT.

This clone was recorded only once. V usage is TRBV2 and J usage is TRBJ2-3; the D gene is possibly TRBD2 (5 bases). This CDR3 contains 17 residues. With 3 bases removed from V and 0 bases from J, the gap between germline ends came to 16 bases. Germline V gene sequence: CDR1 SNHLY, CDR2 FYNNEI. The CDR3 loop is CASSDDNGETSTDTQYF. The CDR3, as DNA: TGTGCCAGCAGTGACGACAATGGGGAGACTAGCACAGATACGCAGTATTTT.

The chain has TRBV5-1 and TRBJ2-3, with a possible D match to TRBD2 (6 bases). V shed 1 base and J shed 4 bases, with 10 bases lying between them. The germline CDR1 and CDR2 sequences are SGHRS and YFSETQ. This CDR3 spans 14 amino acids. The CDR3, as DNA: TGCGCCAGCAGCTTGAAACTAGCCGCAGATACGCAGTATTTT. Protein: CASSLKLAADTQYF.

The chain is built from TRBV4-3 and TRBJ1-2; 8 bases are a match to TRBD1. The CDR3 contains 13 residues. Trimming removed 3 bases from V and 7 bases from J; junction bases left unmatched: 4. CDR1 and CDR2 (germline): LGHNA, YSLEER. CDR3: CASSHSGTGGYTF. The DNA for the CDR3 is TGCGCCAGCAGCCACAGCGGGACAGGTGGCTACACCTTC.

This chain joins TRBV7-9 and TRBJ2-3; the match to TRBD2 covers 10 bases. V lost 5 bases, J lost 4 bases, and 9 bases stayed unmatched. The CDR3 extends over 16 amino acids. Germline assignment: CDR1 SEHNR and CDR2 FQNEAQ (reference sequence). In DNA form, the CDR3 reads TGTGCCAGCAGCGGCGCGGCTAGCGGGAGCCCAGATACGCAGTATTTT. Amino acid sequence: CASSGAASGSPDTQYF. The variable domain in full, completed from reference TRBV7-9 and TRBJ2-3, reads DTGVSQNPRHKITKRGQNVTFRCDPISEHNRLYWYRQTLGQGPEFLTYFQNEAQLEKSRLLSDRFSAERPKGSFSTLEIQRTEQGDSAMYLCASSGAASGSPDTQYFGPGTRLTVL.

The chain recombines TRBV10-3 with TRBJ2-7, with a possible D match to TRBD1 (6 bases). Germline V CDR1 and CDR2: ENHRY, SYGVKD. The V and J ends lost 3 bases and 2 bases respectively, with 14 bases between them. This CDR3 has 15 residues. Here the CDR3 DNA reads TGTGCCATCAGTGATCGACAGGTTCCTACCTACGAGCAGTACTTC. Translated: CAISDRQVPTYEQYF.